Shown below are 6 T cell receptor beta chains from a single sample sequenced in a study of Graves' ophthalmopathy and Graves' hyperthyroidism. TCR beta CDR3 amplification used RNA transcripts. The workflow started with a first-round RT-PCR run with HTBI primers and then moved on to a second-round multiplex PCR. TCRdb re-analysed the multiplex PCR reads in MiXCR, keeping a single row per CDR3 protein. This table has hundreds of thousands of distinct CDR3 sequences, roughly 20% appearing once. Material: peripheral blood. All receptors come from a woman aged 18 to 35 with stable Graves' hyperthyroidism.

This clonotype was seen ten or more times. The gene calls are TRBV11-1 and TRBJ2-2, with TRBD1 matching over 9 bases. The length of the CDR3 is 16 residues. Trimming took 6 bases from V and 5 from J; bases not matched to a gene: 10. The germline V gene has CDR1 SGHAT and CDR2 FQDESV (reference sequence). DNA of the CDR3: TGTGCCAGCAGGTGGACAGGGGTTGGTGGAACCGGGGAGCTGTTTTTT. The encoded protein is CASRWTGVGGTGELFF.

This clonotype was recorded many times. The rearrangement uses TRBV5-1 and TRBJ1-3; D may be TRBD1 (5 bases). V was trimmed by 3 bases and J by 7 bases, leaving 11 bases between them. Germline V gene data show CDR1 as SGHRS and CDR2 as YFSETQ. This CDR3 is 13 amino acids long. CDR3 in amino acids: CASSSAQGNTIYF. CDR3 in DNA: TGCGCCAGCAGCTCCGCCCAGGGTAACACCATATATTTT.

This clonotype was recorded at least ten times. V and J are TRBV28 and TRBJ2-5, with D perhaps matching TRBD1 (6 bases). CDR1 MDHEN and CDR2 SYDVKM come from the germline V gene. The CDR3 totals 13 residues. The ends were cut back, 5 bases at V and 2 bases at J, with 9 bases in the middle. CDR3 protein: CASSETGQETQYF. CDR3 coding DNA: TGTGCCAGCAGTGAGACAGGTCAAGAGACCCAGTACTTC.

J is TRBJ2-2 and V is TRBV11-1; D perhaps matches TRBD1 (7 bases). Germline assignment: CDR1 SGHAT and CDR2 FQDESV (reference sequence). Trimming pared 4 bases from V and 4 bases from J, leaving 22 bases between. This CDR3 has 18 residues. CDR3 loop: CASSYRVFRGDGTGELFF. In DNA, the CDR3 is TGTGCCAGCAGCTATCGCGTGTTCAGGGGGGATGGCACCGGGGAGCTGTTTTTT. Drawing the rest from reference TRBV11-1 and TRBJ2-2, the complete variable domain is EAEVAQSPRYKITEKSQAVAFWCDPISGHATLYWYRQILGQGPELLVQFQDESVVDDSQLPKDRFSAERLKGVDSTLKIQPAELGDSAMYLCASSYRVFRGDGTGELFFGEGSRLTVL.

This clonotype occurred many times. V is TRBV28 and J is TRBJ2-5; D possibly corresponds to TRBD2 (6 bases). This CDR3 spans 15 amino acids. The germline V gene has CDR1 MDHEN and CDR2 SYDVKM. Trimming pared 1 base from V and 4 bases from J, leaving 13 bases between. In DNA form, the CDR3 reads TGTGCCAGCAGTTTATCAGTCGGGGGAAGAGAGACCCAGTACTTC. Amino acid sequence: CASSLSVGGRETQYF. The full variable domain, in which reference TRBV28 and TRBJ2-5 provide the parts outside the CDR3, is DVKVTQSSRYLVKRTGEKVFLECVQDMDHENMFWYRQDPGLGLRLIYFSYDVKMKEKGDIPEGYSVSREKKERFSLILESASTNQTSMYLCASSLSVGGRETQYFGPGTRLLVL.

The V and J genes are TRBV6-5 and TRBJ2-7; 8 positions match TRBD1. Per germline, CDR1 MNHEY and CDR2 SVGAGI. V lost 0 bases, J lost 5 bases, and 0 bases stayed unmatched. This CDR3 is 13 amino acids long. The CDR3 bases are TGTGCCAGCAGTTACTCGACAGGGGACGAGCAGTACTTC. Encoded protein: CASSYSTGDEQYF.